This T cell receptor (beta chain) was recovered during a study of T cells in Graves' hyperthyroidism and ophthalmopathy. The V gene lost 2 bases and the J gene lost 8 bases, with 12 bases spanning the gap. The CDR3 length is 14 residues. Germline CDR1 MNHEY, CDR2 SVGAGI. Template material for amplifying TCR beta CDR3 regions consisted of RNA transcripts. TCR CDR3 regions were first amplified by RT-PCR with HTBI primers. Each CDR3 protein gets one entry after TCRdb re-called the multiplex PCR reads with MiXCR. The table has 400,000 or so distinct CDR3 sequences, about 15% seen once; the top ten hold roughly 19%. A NOSPECS grade of at least 4, a Clinical Activity Score of at least 3 and duration under 3 months were recorded in ophthalmopathy patients.

The chain carries TRBV6-5 and TRBJ1-4; possible D gene TRBD1, 5 bases. This clonotype was sampled from a woman aged 60 to 75 with Graves' ophthalmopathy. Sequenced sample: blood. For the CDR3, the DNA is TGTGCCAGCAGTTACGCCCAGGGTTACGAAAAACTGTTTTTT. Translation gives CASSYAQGYEKLFF.